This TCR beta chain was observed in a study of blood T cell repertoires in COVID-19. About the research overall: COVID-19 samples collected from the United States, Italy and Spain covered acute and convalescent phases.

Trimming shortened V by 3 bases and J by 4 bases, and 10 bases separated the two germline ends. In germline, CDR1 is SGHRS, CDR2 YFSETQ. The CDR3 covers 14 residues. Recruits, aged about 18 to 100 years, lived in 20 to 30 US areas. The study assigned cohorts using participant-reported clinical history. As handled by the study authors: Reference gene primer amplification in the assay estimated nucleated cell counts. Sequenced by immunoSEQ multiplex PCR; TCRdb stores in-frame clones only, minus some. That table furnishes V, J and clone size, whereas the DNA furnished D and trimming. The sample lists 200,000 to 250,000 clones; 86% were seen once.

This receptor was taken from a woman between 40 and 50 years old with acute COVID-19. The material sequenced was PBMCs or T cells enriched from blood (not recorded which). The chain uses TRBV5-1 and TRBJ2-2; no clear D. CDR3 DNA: TGCGCCAGCAGCTCCCTAAGTGGCACCGGGGAGCTGTTTTTT. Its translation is CASSSLSGTGELFF.